These 17 T cell receptor beta chains were all obtained from the same sample, sequenced in a study of response to subunit inactivated influenza vaccine. TCRdb processed the RT-PCR reads anew with MiXCR; each CDR3 protein has one entry. The sample includes about 570,000 distinct CDR3 sequences, approximately 11% seen only once; the top ten take roughly 9.6%. These data were also filed under a second study, of T cells expressing NK-cell markers. That source notes: 5'RACE template switching built TCR beta cDNA with unique molecular identifiers.

Sequenced here: PBMCs from blood, sampled on the day of vaccination. The source is a middle-aged man who received an inactivated influenza vaccine.

The V gene is TRBV29-1, the J gene TRBJ2-2, with TRBD1 as a possible D gene (6 bases). Trimming took off 7 bases at V and 7 bases at J, with 10 bases between the two ends. The CDR3 has 11 residues. Germline values: CDR1 SQVTM, CDR2 ANQGSEA. DNA of the CDR3: TGCAGCGGACAGGCTTTCGGGGAGCTGTTTTTT. Protein product: CSGQAFGELFF.

The table lists this clonotype with a few counts. This rearrangement joins TRBV7-8 to TRBJ2-5; D is possibly TRBD2 (7 bases). This CDR3 has 16 residues. V was shortened by 7 bases and J by 2 bases, with 20 bases between the two germline ends. Germline CDR1 is SGHVS and CDR2 is FQNEAQ. This CDR3 reads CASTQGGGQAQETQYF. The CDR3 region has the DNA TGTGCCAGCACCCAAGGGGGAGGGCAGGCACAAGAGACCCAGTACTTC.

The V and J genes are TRBV6-2 or TRBV6-3 and TRBJ2-1; D gene uncertain. The CDR3 has 11 amino acids. Between the trimmed V and J ends, which lost 6 bases and 6 bases, there was a span of 6 bases. Per the germline V gene, CDR1 is MNHEY and CDR2 is SVGEGT. The CDR3 here is CASRGINEQFF. For the CDR3, the DNA is TGTGCCAGCAGGGGGATCAATGAGCAGTTCTTC.

Ten or more counts support this clonotype. The chain recombines TRBV7-6 with TRBJ2-5; D may be TRBD2 (6 bases). This CDR3 has 13 amino acids. V lost 5 bases and J 5 bases, leaving 12 bases between the germline ends. Looked up from germline, CDR1 is SGHVS and CDR2 is FNYEAQ. CDR3 residues: CASSRDFRETQYF. In nucleotides, the CDR3 is TGTGCCAGCAGCCGGGACTTTAGGGAGACCCAGTACTTC.

This chain connects TRBV6-5 to TRBJ2-7, with 12 bases aligning to TRBD2. With 2 bases clipped from V and 0 bases from J, the junction kept 5 bases outside the gene matches. Germline values: CDR1 MNHEY, CDR2 SVGAGI. CDR3 length equals 17 residues. CDR3 sequence: CASSYPRTSGDSYEQYF. The CDR3 DNA is TGTGCCAGCAGTTACCCTCGGACTAGCGGGGACTCCTACGAGCAGTACTTC.

The rearrangement links TRBV6-1 to TRBJ1-5; the D is unclear. V dropped 4 bases and J dropped 5 bases, with 15 bases sitting between them. CDR3 length equals 15 residues. CDR1 MNHNS and CDR2 SASEGT come from the germline V gene. Written as DNA, the CDR3 is TGTGCCAGCAGTGTCACCCGGGGTCGGGATCAGCCCCAGCATTTT. It specifies CASSVTRGRDQPQHF.

The chain links TRBV6-1 to TRBJ2-7; TRBD1 agrees at 12 bases. Germline trimming cut 8 bases from V and 2 bases from J; bases unmatched to any gene: 4. The germline gives CDR1 MNHNS, CDR2 SASEGT. This CDR3 is 14 amino acids long. As DNA, the CDR3 is TGTGCCAGCCACCGGGACAGGGGGCCCTACGAGCAGTACTTC. It specifies CASHRDRGPYEQYF.

As regards this clonotype: An end of the junction does not agree with germline; a read error may underlie this. The chain combines TRBV6-5 with TRBJ2-5; D ambiguous. This CDR3 has 11 amino acids. The germline V gene has CDR1 MNHEY and CDR2 SVGAGI. The CDR3 is CASSYDETQNF. The CDR3 DNA reads as TGTGCCAGCAGTTACGACGAGACCCAGAACTTC.

J is TRBJ2-1 and V is TRBV5-6, with D possibly called TRBD1 or TRBD2 (5 bases each). V lost 0 bases, J lost 1 base, and 11 bases lay in between. Germline assignment: CDR1 SGHDT and CDR2 YYEEEE. The CDR3 spans 16 residues. In DNA form, the CDR3 reads TGTGCCAGCAGCTTGGGGGGGTGGCTGTCCTACAATGAGCAGTTCTTC. Protein product: CASSLGGWLSYNEQFF.

This clonotype has at least ten counts. The chain carries TRBV20-1 and TRBJ1-4; no definite D call. Germline V gene lookup returns CDR1 DFQATT and CDR2 SNEGSKA (reference sequence). The V end lost 3 bases, the J end lost 3 bases, and 8 bases lay between the germline ends. CDR3 size: 13 residues. The CDR3 sequence: CSARRSSNEKLFF. In nucleotides, the CDR3 is TGCAGTGCTAGGCGGTCTTCTAATGAAAAACTGTTTTTT.

This clonotype was detected many times. The J gene is TRBJ2-2, the V gene TRBV7-2; no firm D call. The V gene's germline CDR1 is SGHTA and CDR2 FQGNSA. With 3 bases removed from V and 1 base from J, the gap between germline ends came to 6 bases. The CDR3 length is 14 residues. In DNA, the CDR3 is TGTGCCAGCAGCTTCAACTGGAACACCGGGGAGCTGTTTTTT. Amino acids: CASSFNWNTGELFF.

The genes are TRBV18 and TRBJ1-5; no clear D. The CDR3 spans 16 residues. CDR1 and CDR2 from the germline V gene are KGHSH and LQKENI. V lost 5 bases and J 7 bases, leaving 21 bases between the germline ends. In DNA form, the CDR3 reads TGTGCCAGCTCAGAATACCTTCCAGATTTCAAACAGCCCCAGCATTTT. It codes for CASSEYLPDFKQPQHF.

The rearrangement joins TRBV10-3 to TRBJ2-7; 8 positions agree with TRBD2. CDR1 is ENHRY, CDR2 SYGVKD, per germline. J lost 7 bases, V lost 2 bases, and 13 bases had no gene match. The CDR3 is made up of 16 amino acids. The CDR3, as DNA: TGTGCCATCAGTGAGCCCGGGAGGGCCAGAGGTGGGGAGCAGTACTTC. Translation gives CAISEPGRARGGEQYF.

In this sample, this clonotype turned up a few times. The V and J genes are TRBV29-1 and TRBJ2-2; D may be TRBD2 (6 bases). Trimming left V 7 bases short and J 8 bases short, with 17 bases between. CDR1 and CDR2 from the germline V gene are SQVTM and ANQGSEA. This CDR3 has 13 residues. The CDR3 protein is CSAAPRRGGELFF. The CDR3, as DNA: TGCAGCGCTGCCCCGAGGAGGGGTGGGGAGCTGTTTTTT.

This clonotype was observed a few times. The chain carries TRBV20-1 and TRBJ1-5; 7 bases align to TRBD1. J lost 1 base, V lost 6 bases, and 6 bases had no gene match. CDR1 is DFQATT, CDR2 SNEGSKA, per germline (reference sequence). This CDR3 region has 14 residues. Here the CDR3 reads CSARDSWSNQPQHF. CDR3 nucleotides: TGCAGTGCAAGGGACAGTTGGAGCAATCAGCCCCAGCATTTT.

This clonotype was observed a handful of times. The rearrangement links TRBV28 to TRBJ1-1; 8 nucleotides agree with TRBD1. Trimming removed 3 bases from V and 10 bases from J; junction bases left unmatched: 13. CDR3 length equals 15 residues. Germline V gene sequence: CDR1 MDHEN, CDR2 SYDVKM. In DNA, the CDR3 is TGTGCCAGCAGTTTTCTCCAGGGGGCCCAACCGCGAGCTTTCTTT. Its translation is CASSFLQGAQPRAFF.

The genes are TRBV19 and TRBJ1-1; D ambiguous. V was cut by 9 bases and J by 6 bases, with 11 bases left in between. CDR1 LNHDA and CDR2 SQIVND come from the germline V gene (reference sequence). The CDR3 sequence is 11 residues long. The CDR3 is CASTRWAEAFF. CDR3 bases: TGTGCCAGCACCCGTTGGGCTGAAGCTTTCTTT.